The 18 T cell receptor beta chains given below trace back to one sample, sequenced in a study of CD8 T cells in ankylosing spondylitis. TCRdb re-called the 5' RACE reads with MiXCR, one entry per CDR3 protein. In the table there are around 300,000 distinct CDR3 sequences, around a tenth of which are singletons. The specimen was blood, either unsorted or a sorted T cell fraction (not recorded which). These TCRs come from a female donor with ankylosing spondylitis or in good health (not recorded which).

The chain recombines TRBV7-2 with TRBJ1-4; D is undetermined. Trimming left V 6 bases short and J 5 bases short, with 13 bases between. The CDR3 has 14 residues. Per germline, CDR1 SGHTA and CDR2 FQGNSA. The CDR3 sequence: CASRLGEINEKLFF. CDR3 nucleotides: TGTGCCAGCAGATTGGGAGAGATAAATGAAAAACTGTTTTTT.

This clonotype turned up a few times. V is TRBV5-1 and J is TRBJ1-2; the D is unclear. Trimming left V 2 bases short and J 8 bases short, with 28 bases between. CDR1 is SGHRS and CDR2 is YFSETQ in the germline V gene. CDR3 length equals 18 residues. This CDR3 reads CASSFATFSLSASDGYTF. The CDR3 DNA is TGCGCCAGCAGCTTTGCCACCTTCTCCTTGTCGGCGTCAGACGGCTACACCTTC.

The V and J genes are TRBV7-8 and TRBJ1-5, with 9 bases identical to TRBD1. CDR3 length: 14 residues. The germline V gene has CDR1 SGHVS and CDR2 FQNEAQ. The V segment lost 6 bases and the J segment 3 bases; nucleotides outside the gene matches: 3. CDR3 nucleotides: TGTGCCAGCAGTTGGACAGGGGTCAATCAGCCCCAGCATTTT. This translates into CASSWTGVNQPQHF.

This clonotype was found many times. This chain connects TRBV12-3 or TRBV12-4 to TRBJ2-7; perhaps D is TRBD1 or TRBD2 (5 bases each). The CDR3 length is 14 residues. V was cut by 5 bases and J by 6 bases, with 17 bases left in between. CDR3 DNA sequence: TGTGCCAGCAGTCGGGGACCCGGCGGCTCCGAGCAGTACTTC. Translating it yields CASSRGPGGSEQYF.

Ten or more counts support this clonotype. CDR3 residues: CATSRDQGAWAFF. CDR3 coding DNA: TGTGCCACCAGCAGAGATCAGGGGGCTTGGGCTTTCTTT. V usage is TRBV15 and J usage is TRBJ1-1; TRBD1 aligns across 8 bases. The V and J ends lost 0 bases and 11 bases, in that order; junction bases with no gene match: 5. CDR1 LNHNV and CDR2 YYDKDF come from the germline V gene (reference sequence). The CDR3 is made up of 13 amino acids.

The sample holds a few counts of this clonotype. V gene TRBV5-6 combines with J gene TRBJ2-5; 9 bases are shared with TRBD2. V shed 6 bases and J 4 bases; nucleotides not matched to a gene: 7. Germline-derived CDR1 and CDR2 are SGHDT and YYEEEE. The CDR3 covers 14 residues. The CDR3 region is CASKMGLAGETQYF. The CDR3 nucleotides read TGTGCCAGCAAGATGGGACTAGCCGGAGAGACCCAGTACTTC.

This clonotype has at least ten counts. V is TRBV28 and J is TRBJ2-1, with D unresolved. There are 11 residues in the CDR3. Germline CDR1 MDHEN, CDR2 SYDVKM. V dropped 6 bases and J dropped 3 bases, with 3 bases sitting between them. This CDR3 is CASRNYNEQFF. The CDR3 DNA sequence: TGTGCCAGCAGGAACTACAATGAGCAGTTCTTC.

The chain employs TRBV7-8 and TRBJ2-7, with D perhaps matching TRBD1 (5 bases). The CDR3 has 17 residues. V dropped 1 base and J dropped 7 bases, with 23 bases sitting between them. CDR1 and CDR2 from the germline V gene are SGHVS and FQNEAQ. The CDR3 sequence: CASSLGLGVAGPWEQYF. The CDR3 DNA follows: TGTGCCAGCAGCTTAGGCTTAGGGGTGGCAGGGCCCTGGGAGCAGTACTTC.

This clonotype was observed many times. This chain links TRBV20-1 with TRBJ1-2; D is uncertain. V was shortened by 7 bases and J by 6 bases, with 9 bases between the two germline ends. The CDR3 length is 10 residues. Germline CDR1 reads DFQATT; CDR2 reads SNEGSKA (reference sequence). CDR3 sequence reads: CSEKGNGYTF. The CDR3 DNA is TGCAGTGAAAAGGGAAATGGCTACACCTTC.

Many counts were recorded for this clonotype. CDR3 sequence (DNA): TGTGCCAGCCAGTACCTTGGGACACTAAGAGATCAGCCCCAGCATTTT. Translated, it gives CASQYLGTLRDQPQHF. V and J are TRBV28 and TRBJ1-5; D might be TRBD1 (6 bases). Per the germline V gene, CDR1 is MDHEN and CDR2 is SYDVKM. The V end was cut by 8 bases, the J end by 5 bases, with 22 bases between. The CDR3 extends over 16 amino acids. Drawing the rest from reference TRBV28 and TRBJ1-5, the complete variable domain is DVKVTQSSRYLVKRTGEKVFLECVQDMDHENMFWYRQDPGLGLRLIYFSYDVKMKEKGDIPEGYSVSREKKERFSLILESASTNQTSMYLCASQYLGTLRDQPQHFGDGTRLSIL.

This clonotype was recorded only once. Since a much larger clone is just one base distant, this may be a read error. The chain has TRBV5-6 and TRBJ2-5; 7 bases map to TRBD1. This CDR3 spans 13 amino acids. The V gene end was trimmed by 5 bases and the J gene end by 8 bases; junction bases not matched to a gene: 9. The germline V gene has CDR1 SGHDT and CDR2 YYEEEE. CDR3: CASRRQGPDTQYF. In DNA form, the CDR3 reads TGTGCCAGCAGAAGACAGGGTCCAGATACCCAGTACTTC.

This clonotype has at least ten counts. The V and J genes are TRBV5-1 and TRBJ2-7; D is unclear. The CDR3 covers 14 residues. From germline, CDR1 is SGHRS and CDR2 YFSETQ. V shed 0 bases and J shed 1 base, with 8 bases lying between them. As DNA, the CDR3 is TGCGCCAGCAGCTTGGAGATTGGGTCCTACGAGCAGTACTTC. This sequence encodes CASSLEIGSYEQYF.

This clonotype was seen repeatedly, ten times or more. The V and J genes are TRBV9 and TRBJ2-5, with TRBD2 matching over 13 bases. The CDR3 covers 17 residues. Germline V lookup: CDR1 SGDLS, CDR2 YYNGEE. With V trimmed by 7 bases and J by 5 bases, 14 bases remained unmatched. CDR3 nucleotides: TGTGCCAGCTGCCTAGAAGGACTAGCGGGAGCGGACGAGACCCAGTACTTC. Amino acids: CASCLEGLAGADETQYF.

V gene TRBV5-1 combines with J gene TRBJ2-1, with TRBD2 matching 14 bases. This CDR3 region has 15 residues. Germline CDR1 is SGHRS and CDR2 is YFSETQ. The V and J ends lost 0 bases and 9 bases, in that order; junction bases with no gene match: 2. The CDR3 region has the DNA TGCGCCAGCAGCTTGGGACTAGCGGGAGGGATTGAGCAGTTCTTC. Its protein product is CASSLGLAGGIEQFF.

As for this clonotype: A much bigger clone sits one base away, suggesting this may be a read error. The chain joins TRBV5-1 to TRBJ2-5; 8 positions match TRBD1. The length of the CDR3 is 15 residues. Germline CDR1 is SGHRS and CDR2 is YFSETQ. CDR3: CASRPVRGPKETQSF. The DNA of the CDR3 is TGCGCCAGCAGGCCTGTCAGGGGGCCGAAGGAGACCCAGTCCTTC.

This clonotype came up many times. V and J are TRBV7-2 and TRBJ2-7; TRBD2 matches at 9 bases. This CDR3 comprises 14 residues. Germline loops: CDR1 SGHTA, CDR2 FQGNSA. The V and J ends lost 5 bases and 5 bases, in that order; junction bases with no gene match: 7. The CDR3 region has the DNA TGTGCCAGCAGCCCGGGCGGGAGGGTCGACGAGCAGTACTTC. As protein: CASSPGGRVDEQYF.

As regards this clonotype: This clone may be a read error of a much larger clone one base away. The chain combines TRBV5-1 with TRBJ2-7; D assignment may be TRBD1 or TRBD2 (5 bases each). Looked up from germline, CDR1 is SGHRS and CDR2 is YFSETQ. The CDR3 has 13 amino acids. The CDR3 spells CASSPDGTYEQSF. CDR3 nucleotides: TGCGCCAGCAGCCCGGACGGGACCTACGAGCAGTCCTTC.

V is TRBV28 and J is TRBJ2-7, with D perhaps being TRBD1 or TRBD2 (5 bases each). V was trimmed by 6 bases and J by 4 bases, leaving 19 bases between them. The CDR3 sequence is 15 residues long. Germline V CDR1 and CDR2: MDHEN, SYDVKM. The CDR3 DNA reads TGTGCCAGCAGCTCCGATAGAGGGGTTCGGTACGAGCAGTACTTC. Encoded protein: CASSSDRGVRYEQYF. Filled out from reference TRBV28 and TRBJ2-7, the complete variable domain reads DVKVTQSSRYLVKRTGEKVFLECVQDMDHENMFWYRQDPGLGLRLIYFSYDVKMKEKGDIPEGYSVSREKKERFSLILESASTNQTSMYLCASSSDRGVRYEQYFGPGTRLTVT.